A single sample gave rise to the 6 T cell receptor beta chains below, sequenced in a study of blood T cell repertoires in COVID-19 (TCRdb year 2020). The method was the immunoSEQ multiplex PCR assay. The source is immuneACCESS, and TCRdb retained only in-frame sequences with V and J called. Part of the clones is not carried over; for the studies checked, unresolved V genes explain less than half of this, and the remainder is unexplained. The sample has 450,000 to 500,000 clones on record, 87% of them singletons. The biggest ten clones account for under 0.75% of the sample. Sequencing was performed on PBMCs or T cells enriched from blood (not recorded which). All receptors come from a woman under 30 who had recovered from COVID-19.

V and J are TRBV28 and TRBJ1-2; D is perhaps TRBD1 (5 bases). V lost 4 bases to trimming and J lost 6 bases, with 9 bases between them. Germline V lookup: CDR1 MDHEN, CDR2 SYDVKM. The CDR3 has 12 amino acids. CDR3: CASSSGIDGYTF. The CDR3 region has the DNA TGTGCCAGCAGTTCAGGGATAGATGGCTACACCTTC.

A single count supports this clone. The chain joins TRBV6-5 to TRBJ2-7, with TRBD2 matching over 9 bases. Losses at the gene ends were 8 bases for V and 7 bases for J; bases not matched to a gene: 12. Germline values: CDR1 MNHEY, CDR2 SVGAGI. This CDR3 region has 14 residues. The chain's CDR3 is CASSNGGGVREQYF. In DNA, the CDR3 is TGTGCCAGCTCCAACGGCGGGGGGGTGAGGGAGCAGTACTTC.

This clone has more than one count but fewer than ten. V and J are TRBV2 and TRBJ2-7; TRBD1 matches at 8 bases. The germline V gene encodes CDR1 SNHLY and CDR2 FYNNEI. Losses at the gene ends were 6 bases for V and 0 bases for J; bases not matched to a gene: 4. This CDR3 region has 14 residues. In DNA form, the CDR3 reads TGTGCCAGCAGGCGGGACAGGCCCTCCTACGAGCAGTACTTC. Translated, it gives CASRRDRPSYEQYF.

V is TRBV15 and J is TRBJ2-2; TRBD2 matches at 7 bases. The CDR3 extends over 17 amino acids. CDR1 LNHNV and CDR2 YYDKDF come from the germline V gene (reference sequence). J was trimmed by 0 bases and V by 2 bases; bases with no gene match: 6. The CDR3 DNA sequence: TGTGCCACCAGCAGATTCAGGAGCGGGGCGAACACCGGGGAGCTGTTTTTT. Translation gives CATSRFRSGANTGELFF.

The V gene is TRBV10-1, the J gene TRBJ1-2, with a tentative D call TRBD1 (6 bases). The germline gives CDR1 WNHNN, CDR2 SYGVQD (reference sequence). V was clipped by 10 bases and J by 8 bases, with 29 bases between them. This CDR3 comprises 16 residues. The CDR3 here is CANPTPGHQNLGGYTF. For the CDR3, the DNA is TGCGCCAACCCCACCCCGGGACACCAGAACCTGGGCGGCTACACCTTC.

This chain links TRBV7-2 with TRBJ1-3; D possibly corresponds to TRBD1 (5 bases). V was clipped by 3 bases and J by 2 bases, with 17 bases between them. The CDR3 contains 17 residues. Germline loops: CDR1 SGHTA, CDR2 FQGNSA. The CDR3 DNA sequence: TGTGCCAGCAGCTTGCCCTGGGCAGGGAAAGCTGGAAACACCATATATTTT. Encoded protein: CASSLPWAGKAGNTIYF.